This TCR beta chain derives from a study of T cell repertoires in cytomegalovirus infection. Whole-study context: Public TCR beta signatures provided an indication of both CMV infection and a matching HLA type.

This clonotype appeared a few times. The antigen remains unidentified. Trimming took 3 bases from V and 11 from J, leaving 14 bases between them. This CDR3 has 13 residues. Germline V CDR1 and CDR2: SGHAT, FQNNGV. TCRdb reanalysed the reads using MiXCR and keeps one entry per CDR3 protein. The repertoire includes a few hundred thousand distinct CDR3 sequences, just under 40% of them detected once, and around 48% sits in the top ten. This sequence originates from a human donor in good health (CMV status not recorded). Some clones in this sample may be carry-over from other donors' samples. The chain has TRBV11-2 and TRBJ1-5; the D is unclear. Specimen: cultured PBMCs, collected from culture after CMV antigen stimulation. The CDR3 sequence: CASSFRYDGAQHF. The CDR3 DNA reads TGTGCCAGCAGCTTTAGATACGACGGAGCCCAGCATTTT. The full variable domain, completed using reference TRBV11-2 and TRBJ1-5, is EAGVAQSPRYKIIEKRQSVAFWCNPISGHATLYWYQQILGQGPKLLIQFQNNGVVDDSQLPKDRFSAERLKGVDSTLKIQPAKLEDSAVYLCASSFRYDGAQHFGDGTRLSIL.